This note documents a single TCR beta chain sequence. The data are from a study of technical replicates of blood from several donors. CDR3 length: 17 residues. Per germline, CDR1 SGDLS and CDR2 YYNGEE. Trimming removed 4 bases from V and 1 base from J, with 18 bases in between. Data came from immunoSEQ multiplex PCR; TCRdb stores just in-frame clones and leaves some out. The sample has fewer than 75,000 clones; roughly 90% are singletons. J is TRBJ1-3 and V is TRBV9; the D is unclear. Sequencing was carried out using PBMCs. This TCR derives from a human donor in good health. Some clones in this sample may be carry-over from other donors' samples. The CDR3 loop is CASSPDMGFLSGNTIYF. The CDR3 DNA sequence: TGTGCCAGCAGCCCCGACATGGGTTTTTTATCTGGAAACACCATATATTTT.